This T cell receptor beta chain was sequenced for a study of Ad26.COV2.S vaccination and SARS-CoV-2 variants. Treatment indicated: approximately 18 received Ad26.COV2.S at low or high dose, single or two shots; 5 received placebo; per-sample allocation not given. Day 63 after the first injection of vaccine or placebo was the sampling time. Method: immunoSEQ multiplex PCR; TCRdb's copy keeps in-frame clones and lacks some. This sample has about half a million clones; about nine tenths occur once, and the top ten carry around 1.6%. Germline loops: CDR1 SGHTA, CDR2 FQGTGA. This CDR3 is built from 15 residues. V was clipped by 5 bases and J by 0 bases, with 11 bases between them.

The V call is TRBV7-3, the J call TRBJ2-1; D gene ambiguous. The TCR was taken from a person aged 18-65 years who received the Ad26.COV2.S COVID-19 vaccine or a placebo. Sequences were derived from peripheral blood, sampled in a trial of Ad26.COV2.S vaccine versus placebo. CDR3 bases: TGTGCCAGCAGCCGAACGTCGGGCTCCTACAATGAGCAGTTCTTC. It specifies CASSRTSGSYNEQFF.